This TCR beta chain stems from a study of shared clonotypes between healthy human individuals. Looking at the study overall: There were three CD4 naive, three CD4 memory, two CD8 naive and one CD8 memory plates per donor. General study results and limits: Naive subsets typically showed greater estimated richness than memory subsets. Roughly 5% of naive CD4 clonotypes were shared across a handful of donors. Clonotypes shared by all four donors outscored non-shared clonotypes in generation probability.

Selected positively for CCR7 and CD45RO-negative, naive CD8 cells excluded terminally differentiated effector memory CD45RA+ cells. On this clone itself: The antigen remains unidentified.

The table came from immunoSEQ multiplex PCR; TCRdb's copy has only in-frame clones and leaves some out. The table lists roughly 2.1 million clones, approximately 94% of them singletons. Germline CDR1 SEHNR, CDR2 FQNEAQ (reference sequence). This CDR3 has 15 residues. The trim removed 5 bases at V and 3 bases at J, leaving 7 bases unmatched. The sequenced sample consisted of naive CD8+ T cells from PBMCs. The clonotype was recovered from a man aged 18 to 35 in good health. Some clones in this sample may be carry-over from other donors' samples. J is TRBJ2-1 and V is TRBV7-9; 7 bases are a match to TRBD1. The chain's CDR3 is CASSPGGQIYNEQFF. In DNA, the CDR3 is TGTGCCAGCAGCCCAGGGGGACAGATCTACAATGAGCAGTTCTTC.